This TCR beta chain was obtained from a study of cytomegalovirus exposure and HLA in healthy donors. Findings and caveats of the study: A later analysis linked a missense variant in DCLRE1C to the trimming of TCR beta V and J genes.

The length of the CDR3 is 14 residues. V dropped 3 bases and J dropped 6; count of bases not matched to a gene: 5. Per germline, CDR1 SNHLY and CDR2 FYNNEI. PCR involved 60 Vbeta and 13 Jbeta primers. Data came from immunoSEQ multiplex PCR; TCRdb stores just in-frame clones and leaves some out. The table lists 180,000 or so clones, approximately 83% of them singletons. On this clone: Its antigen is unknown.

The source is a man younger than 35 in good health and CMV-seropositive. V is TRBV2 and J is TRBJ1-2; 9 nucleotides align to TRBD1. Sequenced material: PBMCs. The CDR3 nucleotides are TGTGCCAGCAGTGAGAGTTGGACAGGGGATGGCTACACCTTC. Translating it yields CASSESWTGDGYTF.